The rows below give T cell receptor beta chains drawn from one sample of a study of T cell changes during pregnancy in multiple sclerosis. This table comes from immunoSEQ multiplex PCR, and its TCRdb copy is limited to in-frame clones, with some not included. The sample yields just under 70,000 clones, under 95% seen once. This sample comprised peripheral blood, obtained in the second trimester of pregnancy. The receptors originated from a female donor with multiple sclerosis, enrolled in a pregnancy study. CDR3s include the opening cysteine and the closing phenylalanine or tryptophan. A D gene is named only where the DNA matches it firmly. Size values are once, few and many counts, or a class for expanded clones, and some rows have none.

J | size | D | V | CDR3 | DNA
TRBJ1-6 | NA | TRBD1 | TRBV27 | CASKDRARSPLHF | TGTGCCAGCAAGGACAGGGCTCGTTCACCCCTCCACTTT
TRBJ2-5 | NA | TRBD1 | TRBV9 | CASSVGTGQETQYF | TGTGCCAGCAGCGTAGGGACAGGCCAAGAGACCCAGTACTTC
TRBJ2-2 | NA | TRBD1 | TRBV2 | CASIPGQGVPANTGELFF | TGTGCCAGCATTCCGGGACAGGGGGTGCCCGCGAACACCGGGGAGCTGTTTTTT
TRBJ2-3 | NA | NA | TRBV2 | CASSEILINTDTQYF | TGTGCCAGCAGTGAAATACTGATTAACACAGATACGCAGTATTTT
TRBJ1-1 | NA | NA | TRBV21-1 | CASSKDRRSLETEAFF | TGTGCCAGCAGCAAGGATCGTAGGTCCCTAGAGACTGAAGCTTTCTTT
TRBJ2-3 | NA | TRBD2 | TRBV9 | CASSFRTSPSTDTQYF | TGTGCCAGCAGCTTCCGGACTAGCCCTAGCACAGATACGCAGTATTTT
TRBJ2-3 | NA | NA | TRBV6-6 | CASTTPRGGIADTQYF | TGTGCCAGCACCACCCCGAGAGGGGGTATCGCAGATACGCAGTATTTT
TRBJ1-1 | few | NA | TRBV2 | CASIEQVNTEAFF | TGTGCCAGCATAGAACAGGTGAACACTGAAGCTTTCTTT
TRBJ1-2 | once | TRBD1 | TRBV5-5 | CASSSRDREYGGYTF | TGTGCCAGCAGCAGCCGGGACAGGGAATATGGCGGCTACACCTTC
TRBJ2-4 | NA | NA | TRBV29-1 | CSVEGGADIQYF | TGCAGCGTTGAGGGGGGGGCGGACATTCAGTACTTC
TRBJ2-7 | NA | NA | TRBV6-1 | CASSEGGGEQYF | TGTGCCAGCAGTGAAGGGGGAGGAGAGCAGTACTTC
TRBJ2-3 | NA | NA | TRBV5-1 | CASRRDRYTDTQYF | TGCGCCAGCAGGCGGGACAGATACACAGATACGCAGTATTTT
TRBJ2-1 | NA | TRBD2 | TRBV9 | CASSPRGTSGGALVKVNEQFF | TGTGCCAGCAGCCCCCGGGGGACCAGCGGGGGGGCCTTGGTGAAGGTCAATGAGCAGTTCTTC
TRBJ1-1 | NA | NA | TRBV5-1 | CASTEGGGEAFF | TGCGCCAGCACCGAGGGAGGGGGTGAAGCTTTCTTT
TRBJ1-1 | NA | TRBD1 | TRBV19 | CASTIQGVGSEAFF | TGTGCCAGTACCATCCAGGGGGTGGGGAGTGAAGCTTTCTTT
TRBJ1-1 | once | NA | TRBV19 | CASSIWAGGNTEAFF | TGTGCCAGTAGTATTTGGGCAGGTGGGAACACTGAAGCTTTCTTT
TRBJ2-1 | many | TRBD2 | TRBV6-1 | CASSEAPSGGAYNEQFF | TGTGCCAGCAGTGAAGCACCTAGCGGGGGGGCCTACAATGAGCAGTTCTTC
TRBJ2-7 | NA | TRBD1 | TRBV10-3 | CAISPRDRAPEQYF | TGTGCCATCAGTCCCCGGGACAGGGCTCCCGAGCAGTACTTC
TRBJ2-7 | once | TRBD1 | TRBV5-8 | CASSLPGTGGEYEQYF | TGTGCCAGCAGCTTGCCTGGGACAGGGGGCGAATACGAGCAGTACTTC
TRBJ1-1 | NA | NA | TRBV19 | CASSIPSSGRTEAFF | TGTGCCAGTAGTATCCCCTCATCCGGGAGGACTGAAGCTTTCTTT
TRBJ1-1 | few | TRBD1 | TRBV7-3 | CASSSSGTGSAAFF | TGTGCCAGCAGCTCGTCCGGGACAGGGTCCGCAGCTTTCTTT
TRBJ1-2 | NA | TRBD1 | TRBV27 | CASSPTGQGAGYTF | TGTGCCAGCAGTCCAACTGGACAGGGGGCGGGCTACACCTTC
TRBJ1-4 | NA | NA | TRBV7-2 | CASSANEKLFF | TGTGCCAGCAGCGCGAATGAAAAACTGTTTTTT
TRBJ1-1 | NA | TRBD1 | TRBV9 | CASSVGDRGKNTEAFF | TGTGCCAGCAGCGTAGGGGACAGGGGGAAGAACACTGAAGCTTTCTTT
TRBJ2-2 | NA | TRBD2 | TRBV7-3 | CASSPLSGGNTGELFF | TGTGCCAGCAGCCCTCTGAGCGGGGGGAACACCGGGGAGCTGTTTTTT
TRBJ2-2 | NA | TRBD1 | TRBV18 | CASSPLSGQGSTGELFF | TGTGCCAGCTCACCACTCTCTGGACAGGGGAGCACCGGGGAGCTGTTTTTT